This T cell receptor beta chain was observed in a study of T cell responses to AZD1222 COVID-19 vaccine (dated by TCRdb to 2020 to 2022). At the level of the whole study: A total of 230 to 250 trial participants underwent TCR sequencing, of whom roughly 210 had received two doses of AZD1222 and about 26 had received two doses of the MenACWY control vaccine. Trial participants were enrolled by age into subgroups of 18-55, 56-69 and 70-plus years, and around 150, 29 and 61 TCR-sequenced participants, respectively, were included in these subgroups. The research as a whole found: Only 5 to 7 AZD1222 recipients were SARS-CoV-2 seropositive at baseline, limiting conclusions about previously exposed vaccinees. Because no day 14 peak-response samples were available, the repertoires could be characterized only after the peak T cell response. The vaccine-associated CD4 TCRs covered the entire spike protein, and the dominant responses fell in regions 160-218 and 743-854. After two AZD1222 doses, both the breadth and the depth of spike-specific TCRs were significantly higher than at day 0 and than in MenACWY recipients. The 56-69-year group was small, and its depth increase did not reach significance, likely because of low power. Most participants were white British and females outnumbered males, and the authors suggested that clonal diversity may have been underestimated. Reportedly, almost half of the unique spike-specific TCRs recognized epitopes lying outside the regions that are mutated in the B.1.351 and B.1.1.7 variants.

About this clone itself: Its antigen is not yet known. No much larger clone exists at a distance of one base, and base qualities are not known.

Including the terminal cysteine and phenylalanine, the CDR3 comprises 12 residues. Here the CDR3 DNA is all that survives: 36 bases in frame from base 1. The germline V gene encodes CDR1 MNHEY and CDR2 SVGAGI. A distance of 10 bases separates the germline ends of V and J, which lose 6 bases and 5 bases respectively. This specimen's time point label, interpreted: about 28 days (+/-7) after the second vaccine dose. Because spike-specific TCR depth and breadth did not differ between the two schedules, AZD1222 recipients who got a second dose at roughly 4 weeks were pooled with those who got a second dose at roughly 12 weeks. Vaccinee samples were obtained from the UK trials COV001 and COV002, which included a single-blind randomized controlled phase 2/3 trial of AZD1222 (ChAdOx1 nCoV-19) in healthy adults. For TCRbeta chain sequencing, PBMC samples were collected from trial participants at day 0 and at day 28 after the second dose.

The CDR3 regions of human TCRbeta chains were analyzed by immunosequencing. The authors' analysis ran thus. TCRs in the repertoires were matched against a reference library of SARS-CoV-2-specific TCRs that had been generated with the MIRA antigen-specificity platform. Breadth meant the fraction of unique TCRs that were SARS-CoV-2-associated, whereas depth meant the fraction of total T cells that were SARS-CoV-2-associated. Using the MIRA data, each spike-specific TCR was mapped to the spike region that the TCR reacts to and placed in a CD4 or CD8 class. Log10-transformed breadth and depth values were compared by one-way ANOVA with Sidak's multiple comparisons tests. In TCRdb, the immuneACCESS table is reduced to in-frame sequences with V and J assigned. These tables do not hold every clone; where another copy was compared, an unresolved V gene accounts for under half, and the others remain unexplained. V, J and clone size are taken as reported in that table, and D and trimming were inferred from the DNA itself. The sample has approximately 150,000 clones on record, about 92% of them singletons. 1% to 1.4% of the sample rests with the top ten.

The rearranged segments are TRBV6-5 and TRBJ2-5; there is no confident call for the D gene. The specimen was peripheral blood, collected 28 days after the second AZD1222 dose. This receptor was identified in an adult who received the AZD1222 COVID-19 vaccine. CDR3 sequence: CASRSPGETQYF. The nucleotide sequence reads TGTGCCAGCAGAAGTCCCGGCGAGACCCAGTACTTC.